This is a list of T cell receptor beta chains from one sample in a study of CD8 T cells in ankylosing spondylitis. Via MiXCR, TCRdb re-called the 5' RACE reads, giving one row per CDR3 protein. The profile shows 150,000 to 200,000 distinct CDR3 sequences, approximately 18% of them singletons. Sequencing input: blood, either unsorted or a sorted T cell fraction (not recorded which). These receptors were obtained from a male donor aged 5 to 30 with ankylosing spondylitis or in good health (not recorded which). Each CDR3 is given with its conserved first and last residue. A D gene is named only where the DNA matches it firmly. Some rows have no size entry. The others give once, few or many, or a class for an expanded clone.

>.|TRBJ2-1|TRBV11-2|many
TGTGCCAGCAGCTTAATCAGGGACCGAGAGCAGTTCTTC
CASSLIRDREQFF
>.|TRBJ2-1|TRBV7-8|few
TGTGCCAGCAGCTTAGAGGCGTGGAGCTCTGAGCAGTTCTTC
CASSLEAWSSEQFF
>.|TRBJ2-6|TRBV4-2|.
TGTGCCAGCACGGCAGGGTCTGGGGCCAACGTCCTGACTTTC
CASTAGSGANVLTF
>.|TRBJ1-2|TRBV29-1|many
TGCAGCGTTGACGGGGCGTTGAGGATCTTGTCTAATGGCTACACCTTC
CSVDGALRILSNGYTF
>TRBD1|TRBJ2-6|TRBV30|few
TGTGCCTGGGCCCGGGGACAGGGGGCGGGCGGGGCCAACGTCCTGACTTTC
CAWARGQGAGGANVLTF
>.|TRBJ1-1|TRBV6-6|many
TGTGCCAGCAGTTATTACAACACTGAAGCTTTCTTT
CASSYYNTEAFF
>.|TRBJ2-3|TRBV20-1|many
TGCAGTGCTAGAGATCTGAAGGGGCCTGGAGATACGCAGTATTTT
CSARDLKGPGDTQYF
>.|TRBJ2-2|TRBV5-5|few
TGTGCCAGCAGCTCTTTGGCGGTAAACACCGGGGAGCTGTTTTTT
CASSSLAVNTGELFF
>.|TRBJ2-1|TRBV6-5|many
TGTGCCAGCAGTTACTTGACAGGGAGGTCCAATGAGCAGTTCTTC
CASSYLTGRSNEQFF
>.|TRBJ2-1|TRBV11-2|.
TGTGCCAGCAGCTCGCCCGAACGCCGCCTCAGGGTCTACAATGAGCAGTTCTTC
CASSSPERRLRVYNEQFF
>TRBD2|TRBJ2-1|TRBV5-4|many
TGTGCCAGCAGCCCGGTGGGGCTAGCGGGATCCAGTGAGCAGTTCTTC
CASSPVGLAGSSEQFF
>TRBD1|TRBJ1-5|TRBV30|.
TGTGCCTGGAGTGGTGGGACAGGGGGCAATCAGCCCCAGCATTTT
CAWSGGTGGNQPQHF
>.|TRBJ2-3|TRBV20-1|many
TGCAGTGCTACCCCCGGGACCAGAGGGGGTACGCAGTATTTT
CSATPGTRGGTQYF
>TRBD1|TRBJ2-7|TRBV5-1|.
TGCGCCAGCAGCTTGGGGACAGGGGGTCCAAGCTACGAGCAGTACTTC
CASSLGTGGPSYEQYF
>TRBD2|TRBJ2-5|TRBV7-2|many
TGTGCCAGCAGCTTACTTCAGCGGGAGGTTCAAGAGACCCAGTACTTC
CASSLLQREVQETQYF
>TRBD1|TRBJ2-7|TRBV2|.
TGTGCCAGCAGTGAAGCGGGGACAGCGAACCTGTACGAGCAGTACTTC
CASSEAGTANLYEQYF
>.|TRBJ1-1|TRBV12-3/TRBV12-4|many
TGTGCCAGCAGTTCCGACAGGAACACTGAAGCTTTCTTT
CASSSDRNTEAFF
>.|TRBJ1-6|TRBV12-3/TRBV12-4|many
TGTGCCAGCAGTTTAGGGAGGACCCTCCACTTT
CASSLGRTLHF
>TRBD2|TRBJ2-7|TRBV5-1|many
TGCGCCAGCAGCTCGGGACTAGCGGGACCAGATGAGCAGTACTTC
CASSSGLAGPDEQYF
>.|TRBJ1-5|TRBV10-1|few
TGCGCCAGCAGTGCCGGGACAAAGCCCCAGCATTTT
CASSAGTKPQHF
>.|TRBJ1-1|TRBV19|many
TGTGCCAGTAGTGTGCTTCGGACAGCGGTGAACACTGAAGCTTTCTTT
CASSVLRTAVNTEAFF
>TRBD2|TRBJ2-4|TRBV4-3|many
TGCGCCAGCAGCCAAGCGGGGTCTAGCGGAGCCAAAAACATTCAGTACTTC
CASSQAGSSGAKNIQYF
>TRBD1|TRBJ2-7|TRBV2|many
TGTGCCAGCAGTGTTGAGGGACAGGGTACCTACGAGCAGTACTTC
CASSVEGQGTYEQYF
>TRBD2|TRBJ2-5|TRBV5-1|many
TGCGCCAGCAGCTTGGACGGACTAGCGGGAGAGCGAGAGACCCAGTACTTC
CASSLDGLAGERETQYF
>.|TRBJ2-3|TRBV6-5|.
TGTGCCAGCAGTTACGGGGCCAACACAGATACGCAGTATTTT
CASSYGANTDTQYF
>.|TRBJ1-2|TRBV29-1|many
TGCAGCGTTGGGGACCTATACGGTGGCTACACCTTC
CSVGDLYGGYTF
>TRBD2|TRBJ2-7|TRBV7-2|many
TGTGCCAGCAGCTTAGCGGGGACTAGCGACTACGAGCAGTACTTC
CASSLAGTSDYEQYF
>.|TRBJ2-3|TRBV3-1|many
TGTGCCAGCAGCCCCGTGCGTATAGATACGCAGTATTTT
CASSPVRIDTQYF
>.|TRBJ2-1|TRBV27|.
TGTGCCAGCAGTTTAACCCTGGCCCGTGAGCAGTTCTTC
CASSLTLAREQFF
>TRBD2|TRBJ2-6|TRBV20-1|many
TGCAGTGCTACACCGGGACTAGCGGGAGTTGGGGCCAACGTCCTGACTTTC
CSATPGLAGVGANVLTF
>.|TRBJ2-7|TRBV25-1|many
TGTGCCAGCAGTTTAAGTGGAAAACCCTACGAGCAGTACTTC
CASSLSGKPYEQYF
>.|TRBJ2-1|TRBV29-1|many
TGCAGCACCACAGTTATTGAGCAGTTCTTC
CSTTVIEQFF
>.|TRBJ2-7|TRBV7-9|.
TGTGCCAGCAGCCAGGACAGCAACGAGCAGTACTTC
CASSQDSNEQYF
>.|TRBJ2-3|TRBV20-1|.
TGCAGTGCCGTCCGTGGAGGGCTCACAGATACGCAGTATTTT
CSAVRGGLTDTQYF
>.|TRBJ2-5|TRBV3-1|many
TGTGCCAGCAGCCCCGCTGGCAGGGATCGAGAGACCCAGTACTTC
CASSPAGRDRETQYF
>.|TRBJ2-3|TRBV7-2|many
TGTGCCAGCAGCTGGAAGCGGCCAGATACGCAGTATTTT
CASSWKRPDTQYF
>.|TRBJ1-1|TRBV9|many
TGTGCCAGCAGCGTATTTCCCTGGTCTGAAGCTTTCTTT
CASSVFPWSEAFF
>.|TRBJ1-6|TRBV23-1|few
TGCGCCAGCAGTCCGGGACAAGAAAATTCACCCCTCCACTTT
CASSPGQENSPLHF
>.|TRBJ2-1|TRBV12-3/TRBV12-4|many
TGTGCCAGCAGTTTACTGGGGAGATCGGGTGAGCAGTTCTTC
CASSLLGRSGEQFF
>TRBD1|TRBJ2-2|TRBV29-1|.
TGCAGCGTTGGAGGACAGGCTGGGAACACCGGGGAGCTGTTTTTT
CSVGGQAGNTGELFF
>TRBD2|TRBJ2-7|TRBV20-1|many
TGCAGTGCTAGGGGGACTAGCGGGACGGAGGAGCAGTACTTC
CSARGTSGTEEQYF
>.|TRBJ1-1|TRBV7-8|.
TGTGCCAGCAGCCCAATCCAAGGATCTGAAGCTTTCTTT
CASSPIQGSEAFF
>.|TRBJ2-7|TRBV7-6|.
TGTGCCAGCAGCTTAGGGGACCCCTCCCTCTACGAGCAGTACTTC
CASSLGDPSLYEQYF
>.|TRBJ2-5|TRBV20-1|many
TGCAGTGCATCTACAGGGGGGGGGACCCGAGGAGAGACCCAGTACTTC
CSASTGGGTRGETQYF
>TRBD1|TRBJ2-1|TRBV30|many
TGTGCCTGGAACAGGGGGAGTGAGCAGTTCTTC
CAWNRGSEQFF